Listed below are T cell receptor beta chains from one sample, sequenced in a study of cytomegalovirus exposure and HLA in healthy donors. Method: immunoSEQ multiplex PCR; TCRdb's copy keeps in-frame clones and lacks some. Its clone listing holds some 48,000 clones. The source material was PBMCs. Receptors originate from a woman in her thirties or forties in good health and CMV-seronegative. CDR3s include the opening cysteine and the closing phenylalanine or tryptophan. A D gene is named only where the DNA matches it firmly.

j_call	cdr3_length	v_call	d_call	cdr3_nt	cdr3_aa
TRBJ1-1	14	TRBV2	TRBD1	TGTGCCAGCAGTGTCGAGACAGGGTACACTGAAGCTTTCTTT	CASSVETGYTEAFF
TRBJ2-7	15	TRBV5-4	TRBD2	TGTGCCAGCAGCCCGGACTGGCGGGAGGGGAACGAGCAGTACTTC	CASSPDWREGNEQYF
TRBJ2-3	14	TRBV6-1	-	TGTGCCAGCAGTGTCCAGGATACTAGGGATACGCAGTATTTT	CASSVQDTRDTQYF
TRBJ1-4	15	TRBV30	TRBD1	TGTGCCTGGAGTGTAATGACAGGGACTAATGAAAAACTGTTTTTT	CAWSVMTGTNEKLFF
TRBJ1-1	15	TRBV6-5	TRBD1	TGTGCCAGCAGTTCAGGGGGCGCTGGGAACACTGAAGCTTTCTTT	CASSSGGAGNTEAFF
TRBJ2-7	13	TRBV19	-	TGTGCCAGTAGCCCAAAGGACTATGGCGAGCAGTACTTC	CASSPKDYGEQYF
TRBJ2-5	15	TRBV7-6	TRBD2	TGTGCCAGCAGCCTGGGACTAGCGGGGCAAGAGACCCAGTACTTC	CASSLGLAGQETQYF
TRBJ1-2	16	TRBV7-2	-	TGTGCCAGCAGCCCTTCAACAGCCCGACCAGAATATGGCTACACCTTC	CASSPSTARPEYGYTF
TRBJ2-7	12	TRBV7-9	-	TGTGCCAGCAGCTTCATCAGATACGAGCAGTACTTC	CASSFIRYEQYF
TRBJ2-3	16	TRBV7-6	TRBD2	TGTGCCAGCAGCTTAGACGACCAGCGGGGAACAGATACGCAGTATTTT	CASSLDDQRGTDTQYF
TRBJ1-2	15	TRBV4-3	TRBD1	TGCGCCAGCAGCCAAGCCCTGGGACAGGGGGGCGGCTACACCTTC	CASSQALGQGGGYTF
TRBJ1-2	15	TRBV9	TRBD1	TGTGCCAGCAGCACCCGACGACAGGGTATCGGTGGCTACACCTTC	CASSTRRQGIGGYTF
TRBJ1-4	14	TRBV19	-	TGTGCCAGTAGTATCCCCGGACAGAGGGAAAAACTGTTTTTT	CASSIPGQREKLFF
TRBJ2-4	14	TRBV19	-	TGTGCCAGTAGTAACGGGGATGCCAAAAACATTCAGTACTTC	CASSNGDAKNIQYF
TRBJ1-2	16	TRBV27	TRBD1	TGTGCCAGCAGGGCCACAGGGGGCCCGTCTAACTATGGCTACACCTTC	CASRATGGPSNYGYTF
TRBJ2-7	15	TRBV5-1	TRBD2	TGCGCCAGCAGCTTGTTAACGGGACTAGCTGGAGAGCAGTACTTC	CASSLLTGLAGEQYF
TRBJ1-2	9	TRBV29-1	-	TGCAGCGCCCTCCCCGGCTACACCTTC	CSALPGYTF
TRBJ2-1	16	TRBV7-2	TRBD2	TGTGCCAGCAGCTTAGGCCTAGCGGTCTCCGACAATGAGCAGTTCTTC	CASSLGLAVSDNEQFF
TRBJ2-1	15	TRBV7-3	-	TGTGCCAGCAGCTCAACGAGTGGTTCCGACAATGAGCAGTTCTTC	CASSSTSGSDNEQFF
TRBJ1-2	14	TRBV5-4	TRBD1	TGTGCCAGCCAGAACCGGGACAGGGGAGCCGGCTACACCTTC	CASQNRDRGAGYTF
TRBJ2-1	14	TRBV19	TRBD1	TGTGCCAGTAGGCCGGGACAGGGGATCAATGAGCAGTTCTTC	CASRPGQGINEQFF
TRBJ1-2	15	TRBV25-1	-	TGTGCCAGCAGTGAATATTACGGGGTCAACTATGGCTACACCTTC	CASSEYYGVNYGYTF
TRBJ1-5	15	TRBV7-2	TRBD1	TGTGCCAGCAGCCCTACAGGGGTTGGCAATCAGCCCCAGCATTTT	CASSPTGVGNQPQHF
TRBJ1-1	13	TRBV5-1	-	TGCGCCAGCAGCTTTGGGGGGTACACTGAAGCTTTCTTT	CASSFGGYTEAFF
TRBJ1-3	15	TRBV5-1	-	TGCGCCAGCAGCGTATCAGGGAGGGCTGGAAACACCATATATTTT	CASSVSGRAGNTIYF
TRBJ2-7	11	TRBV2	-	TGTGCCAGCAGAGCAAACTACGAGCAGTACTTC	CASRANYEQYF
TRBJ2-1	16	TRBV5-4	TRBD2	TGTGCCAGCAGGACTAGCGGGAGGGCAAGAGACAATGAGCAGTTCTTC	CASRTSGRARDNEQFF
TRBJ1-3	14	TRBV29-1	TRBD1	TGCAGCGTTTTGCCGTGGACAGGGGGAAACACCATATATTTT	CSVLPWTGGNTIYF
TRBJ2-7	17	TRBV7-2	TRBD1	TGTGCCAGCAGCCACAGGACAGGGGGCGCCGGAAGCTACGAGCAGTACTTC	CASSHRTGGAGSYEQYF
TRBJ2-7	16	TRBV27	-	TGTGCCAGCAGTTTATCGCCCCAGGGAGGCACCTACGAGCAGTACTTC	CASSLSPQGGTYEQYF
TRBJ1-1	16	TRBV5-1	TRBD1	TGCGCCAGCAGCATGGGGACAGGATTTATGGACACTGAAGCTTTCTTT	CASSMGTGFMDTEAFF
TRBJ1-2	15	TRBV6-1	-	TGTGCCAGCATTACGCAAGGGCGGGGCGGCTATGGCTACACCTTC	CASITQGRGGYGYTF
TRBJ2-7	14	TRBV5-1	TRBD1	TGCGCCAGCAGCCTGCGACAGGGGGCTGGAGAGCAGTACTTC	CASSLRQGAGEQYF
TRBJ2-5	10	TRBV2	-	TGTGCCAGCAGTGATACTAGCCACCACTTC	CASSDTSHHF
TRBJ2-6	16	TRBV27	-	TGTGCCAGCGGAATGACAGAAACAGCAGGGGCCAACGTCCTGACTTTC	CASGMTETAGANVLTF
TRBJ1-1	13	TRBV18	-	TGTGCCAGCTCACCACCCAGTCACACTGAAGCTTTCTTT	CASSPPSHTEAFF